This T cell receptor (beta chain) was recorded in a study of cytomegalovirus exposure and HLA in healthy donors. Whole-study findings and limits: When analyzed later, the rates of TCR association showed variation by HLA locus, with DRB1 the most and HLA-C the fewest. Fewer N-insertions (relative to the approximately 700-donor mean) were reportedly seen in an Asian-associated ancestry cluster in a later analysis.

The donors (healthy individuals) were bone marrow donors. Vbeta (60) and Jbeta (13) primers were used in the PCR. In the original workflow: As a later analysis found, there were 78 million or so unique TCR beta chains, of which roughly 11 million were shared. The assay was immunoSEQ multiplex PCR, and TCRdb's table has in-frame clones only and misses some. V and J calls and clone size are given by that table; D and trimming were obtained from the DNA. The sample lists about 130,000 clones; approximately 78% were seen once. Notes on this clone: Its antigen is not identified.

This TCR was sampled from a middle-aged man in good health and CMV-seronegative. The material sequenced was PBMCs.

CDR3 sequence: CATSRQLGGSEAFF. CDR3 nucleotides: TGTGCCACCAGCAGACAGCTCGGGGGTTCTGAAGCTTTCTTT. This chain links TRBV15 with TRBJ1-1, with D possibly TRBD1 on 5 matching bases. In germline, CDR1 is LNHNV, CDR2 YYDKDF (reference sequence). The CDR3 is 14 residues long. V shed 2 bases and J shed 6 bases, with 13 bases lying between them. Full variable domain (remainder filled in from reference TRBV15 and TRBJ1-1): DAMVIQNPRYQVTQFGKPVTLSCSQTLNHNVMYWYQQKSSQAPKLLFHYYDKDFNNEADTPDNFQSRRPNTSFCFLDIRSPGLGDTAMYLCATSRQLGGSEAFFGQGTRLTVV.